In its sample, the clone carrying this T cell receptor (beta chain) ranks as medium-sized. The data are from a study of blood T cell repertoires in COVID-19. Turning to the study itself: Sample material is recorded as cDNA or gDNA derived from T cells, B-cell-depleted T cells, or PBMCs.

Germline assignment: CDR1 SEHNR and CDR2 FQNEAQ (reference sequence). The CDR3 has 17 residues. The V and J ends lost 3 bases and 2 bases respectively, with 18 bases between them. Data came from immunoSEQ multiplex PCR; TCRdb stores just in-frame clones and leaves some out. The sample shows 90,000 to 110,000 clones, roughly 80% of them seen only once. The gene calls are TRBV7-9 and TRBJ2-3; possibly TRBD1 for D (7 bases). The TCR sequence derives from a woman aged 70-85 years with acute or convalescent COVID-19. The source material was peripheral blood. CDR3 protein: CASSFSGQGGITDTQYF. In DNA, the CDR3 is TGTGCCAGCAGCTTTAGTGGCCAGGGGGGAATCACAGATACGCAGTATTTT.